A selection of T cell receptor beta chains follows, all from one sample in a study of identifying expanded T cells in peripheral blood. The protocol was immunoSEQ multiplex PCR, while the TCRdb copy is restricted to in-frame clones and leaves out a portion. The table has about 91,000 clones, 85% to 90% seen once. Sequences were obtained from blood. The origin of the receptors is a person between 18 and 69 years old in good health. Both conserved end residues are part of each CDR3. Each record gives: V gene, clone size, D gene, J gene, CDR3 DNA, CDR3 protein. The D gene is left open where the match is weak. Size values are once, few and many counts, or a class for expanded clones, and some rows have none.

V gene: TRBV4-1
clone size: few
D gene: .
J gene: TRBJ1-4
CDR3 DNA: TGCGCCAGCAGCCGGGGGGCAATTGCAACTAATGAAAAACTGTTTTTT
CDR3 protein: CASSRGAIATNEKLFF

V gene: TRBV6-1
clone size: .
D gene: .
J gene: TRBJ1-3
CDR3 DNA: TGTGCCAGCAGTGAGTTGTCAAACACCATATATTTT
CDR3 protein: CASSELSNTIYF

V gene: TRBV19
clone size: .
D gene: .
J gene: TRBJ1-6
CDR3 DNA: TGTGCCAGTAGTCCAAGTCCCGGGTCGAATTCACCCCTCCACTTT
CDR3 protein: CASSPSPGSNSPLHF

V gene: TRBV5-6
clone size: .
D gene: TRBD1
J gene: TRBJ1-1
CDR3 DNA: TGTGCCAGCAGCTTGGGACAGGGCGTCACTGAAGCTTTCTTT
CDR3 protein: CASSLGQGVTEAFF

V gene: TRBV28
clone size: once
D gene: .
J gene: TRBJ1-1
CDR3 DNA: TGTGCCAGCAGTTTAAATGGACGGACTGAAGCTTTCTTT
CDR3 protein: CASSLNGRTEAFF

V gene: TRBV5-1
clone size: .
D gene: TRBD1
J gene: TRBJ2-3
CDR3 DNA: TGCGCCAGCTCTCTACGGGCAGGGGGCGGGGAGAGGACGCAGTATTTT
CDR3 protein: CASSLRAGGGERTQYF

V gene: TRBV4-1
clone size: .
D gene: TRBD2
J gene: TRBJ2-4
CDR3 DNA: TGCGCCAGCAGCCAAGGGACTAGTTTCATTCAGTACTTC
CDR3 protein: CASSQGTSFIQYF

V gene: TRBV28
clone size: .
D gene: TRBD1
J gene: TRBJ2-7
CDR3 DNA: TGTGCCAGCAGTCTACGACAGGGGGACTACGAGCAGTACTTC
CDR3 protein: CASSLRQGDYEQYF

V gene: TRBV4-3
clone size: .
D gene: .
J gene: TRBJ2-2
CDR3 DNA: TGCGCCAGCAGCCATTCGAGGAACACCGGGGAGCTGTTTTTT
CDR3 protein: CASSHSRNTGELFF

V gene: TRBV10-1
clone size: .
D gene: .
J gene: TRBJ2-7
CDR3 DNA: TGCGCCAGCAGTGAAAACCTTGGAGCCTACGAGCAGTACTTC
CDR3 protein: CASSENLGAYEQYF

V gene: TRBV7-3
clone size: .
D gene: .
J gene: TRBJ2-2
CDR3 DNA: TGTGCCAGCAGCCAGACCGGGGAGCTGTTTTTT
CDR3 protein: CASSQTGELFF

V gene: TRBV30
clone size: .
D gene: .
J gene: TRBJ1-1
CDR3 DNA: TGTGCCTGGAGTGTACGACGGGACACTGAAGCTTTCTTT
CDR3 protein: CAWSVRRDTEAFF

V gene: TRBV5-1
clone size: .
D gene: .
J gene: TRBJ1-1
CDR3 DNA: TGCGCCAGCAGCTTGCAAGGGCCCTCGAACACTGAAGCTTTCTTT
CDR3 protein: CASSLQGPSNTEAFF

V gene: TRBV6-6
clone size: .
D gene: .
J gene: TRBJ1-1
CDR3 DNA: TGTGCCAGCAGCCGCCCCGATGGGGGCGTTCTGGGAGCTTTCTTT
CDR3 protein: CASSRPDGGVLGAFF

V gene: TRBV27
clone size: .
D gene: .
J gene: TRBJ1-2
CDR3 DNA: TGTGCCAGCAGTTTAGGGGGCGCCTTGGGGGGCTACACCTTC
CDR3 protein: CASSLGGALGGYTF

V gene: TRBV5-5
clone size: .
D gene: .
J gene: TRBJ1-2
CDR3 DNA: TGTGCCAGCAGCTTGGGGATGGGGCTAGCTAACTATGGCTACACCTTC
CDR3 protein: CASSLGMGLANYGYTF

V gene: TRBV6-1
clone size: .
D gene: TRBD1
J gene: TRBJ1-5
CDR3 DNA: TGTGCCAGCAAGACAGGGGCTAGCAATCAGCCCCAGCATTTT
CDR3 protein: CASKTGASNQPQHF

V gene: TRBV5-6
clone size: once
D gene: .
J gene: TRBJ1-4
CDR3 DNA: TGTGCCAGCAGCATCCTAGGGCGGGCAGCTAATGAAAAACTGTTTTTT
CDR3 protein: CASSILGRAANEKLFF

V gene: TRBV19
clone size: .
D gene: TRBD2
J gene: TRBJ2-1
CDR3 DNA: TGTGCCAGTAGACCAGGGGCTAGCGGGAGTCTTAGGTCCTACAATGAGCAGTTCTTC
CDR3 protein: CASRPGASGSLRSYNEQFF

V gene: TRBV9
clone size: .
D gene: TRBD1
J gene: TRBJ2-1
CDR3 DNA: TGTGCCAGCAGCAGCCAGGGGGCAGGGTACAATGAGCAGTTCTTC
CDR3 protein: CASSSQGAGYNEQFF

V gene: TRBV29-1
clone size: .
D gene: TRBD1
J gene: TRBJ2-7
CDR3 DNA: TGCAGCGTTCTGGGACAGGGGGCGAGTAGCTCCTACGAGCAGTACTTC
CDR3 protein: CSVLGQGASSSYEQYF

V gene: TRBV5-4
clone size: .
D gene: .
J gene: TRBJ1-2
CDR3 DNA: TGTGCCAGCAGCTTCAATCTTAGGGACGGCCTAAACTATGGCTACACCTTC
CDR3 protein: CASSFNLRDGLNYGYTF

V gene: TRBV5-1
clone size: .
D gene: TRBD1
J gene: TRBJ2-1
CDR3 DNA: TGCGCCAGCAGCTTGACAGGGGGAGTAGGCAATGAGCAGTTCTTC
CDR3 protein: CASSLTGGVGNEQFF

V gene: TRBV7-2
clone size: .
D gene: .
J gene: TRBJ2-1
CDR3 DNA: TGTGCCAGCAGCTTAGCGAGTAGTGAGCAGTTCTTC
CDR3 protein: CASSLASSEQFF

V gene: TRBV15
clone size: .
D gene: .
J gene: TRBJ1-2
CDR3 DNA: TGTGCCACCAGCAGAGACCGTACCCGACAGAACTATGGCTACACCTTC
CDR3 protein: CATSRDRTRQNYGYTF

V gene: TRBV7-2
clone size: .
D gene: .
J gene: TRBJ1-3
CDR3 DNA: TGTGCCAGCAGCCGTGCCGGAGCCTCTGGAAACACCATATATTTT
CDR3 protein: CASSRAGASGNTIYF

V gene: TRBV7-9
clone size: few
D gene: .
J gene: TRBJ2-7
CDR3 DNA: TGTGCCAGCAGCCAAGTCACAGGGCCCTCCTCCTACGAGCAGTACTTC
CDR3 protein: CASSQVTGPSSYEQYF

V gene: TRBV27
clone size: few
D gene: .
J gene: TRBJ1-6
CDR3 DNA: TGTGCCAGCAGGACAGTTCGGCCCTCACCCCTCCACTTT
CDR3 protein: CASRTVRPSPLHF

V gene: TRBV5-4
clone size: .
D gene: TRBD2
J gene: TRBJ2-5
CDR3 DNA: TGTGCCAGCAGCTGGGGTAGGGCTAGCGGGGTGGAGGAGACCCAGTACTTC
CDR3 protein: CASSWGRASGVEETQYF

V gene: TRBV5-5
clone size: few
D gene: .
J gene: TRBJ2-7
CDR3 DNA: TGTGCCAGCAGCTTTACGGGAGTCTACGAGCAGTACTTC
CDR3 protein: CASSFTGVYEQYF

V gene: TRBV5-1
clone size: .
D gene: .
J gene: TRBJ1-5
CDR3 DNA: TGCGCCAGCAGCTTGGGACTCCTAAGCAATCAGCCCCAGCATTTT
CDR3 protein: CASSLGLLSNQPQHF

V gene: TRBV19
clone size: .
D gene: .
J gene: TRBJ1-1
CDR3 DNA: TGTGCCAGTAGTAGGCAGGGGAGCACTGAAGCTTTCTTT
CDR3 protein: CASSRQGSTEAFF